These T cell receptor beta chains were read from a single sample in a study of T cell responses to AZD1222 COVID-19 vaccine. The assay was immunoSEQ multiplex PCR, and TCRdb's table has in-frame clones only and misses some. The table records around 99,000 clones, around nine tenths of them present only once. The input for sequencing was peripheral blood, taken on day 0 of AZD1222 vaccination. The receptors originated from an adult in good health. Each CDR3 is given with its conserved first and last residue. Fields, in order: D gene, V gene, J gene, clone size, CDR3 protein, CDR3 DNA. D genes are given only for firm matches. Some rows have no size entry. The others give once, few or many, or a class for an expanded clone.

d_call: -; v_call: TRBV15; j_call: TRBJ1-3; clone_size: -; cdr3_aa: CATSRAGTGNTIYF; cdr3_nt: TGTGCCACCAGCAGAGCAGGGACTGGAAACACCATATATTTT
d_call: -; v_call: TRBV6-6; j_call: TRBJ1-6; clone_size: -; cdr3_aa: CASSSKGSSPLHF; cdr3_nt: TGTGCCAGCAGTTCGAAGGGGTCTTCACCCCTCCACTTT
d_call: -; v_call: TRBV25-1; j_call: TRBJ2-5; clone_size: -; cdr3_aa: CASSEYGRGGLQETQYF; cdr3_nt: TGTGCCAGCAGTGAATACGGCAGGGGAGGACTCCAAGAGACCCAGTACTTC
d_call: TRBD1; v_call: TRBV29-1; j_call: TRBJ1-1; clone_size: once; cdr3_aa: CSVYRGLNTEAFF; cdr3_nt: TGCAGCGTCTACAGGGGTCTGAACACTGAAGCTTTCTTT
d_call: -; v_call: TRBV5-1; j_call: TRBJ1-4; clone_size: -; cdr3_aa: CASSPRASTNEKLFF; cdr3_nt: TGCGCCAGCAGCCCCCGGGCCTCAACTAATGAAAAACTGTTTTTT
d_call: -; v_call: TRBV10-2; j_call: TRBJ1-3; clone_size: -; cdr3_aa: CASSLGRVSGNTIYF; cdr3_nt: TGCGCCAGCAGTTTGGGACGGGTCTCTGGAAACACCATATATTTT
d_call: TRBD2; v_call: TRBV5-4; j_call: TRBJ2-1; clone_size: -; cdr3_aa: CASTVSGRAYDYEQFF; cdr3_nt: TGTGCCAGCACCGTCAGCGGGAGGGCCTATGACTATGAGCAGTTCTTC
d_call: TRBD2; v_call: TRBV3-1/TRBV3-2; j_call: TRBJ2-1; clone_size: once; cdr3_aa: CASSHDSGASYNEQFF; cdr3_nt: TGTGCCAGCAGCCACGATAGCGGGGCCTCCTACAATGAGCAGTTCTTC
d_call: -; v_call: TRBV10-3; j_call: TRBJ1-1; clone_size: once; cdr3_aa: CAISDGARDEAFF; cdr3_nt: TGTGCCATCAGTGATGGGGCTCGTGATGAAGCTTTCTTT
d_call: -; v_call: TRBV27; j_call: TRBJ1-5; clone_size: -; cdr3_aa: CASQVLGDSNQPQHF; cdr3_nt: TGTGCCAGTCAAGTTTTAGGGGATAGCAATCAGCCCCAGCATTTT
d_call: TRBD1; v_call: TRBV2; j_call: TRBJ1-1; clone_size: -; cdr3_aa: CASTGGTEAFF; cdr3_nt: TGTGCCAGCACAGGGGGCACTGAAGCTTTCTTT
d_call: TRBD1; v_call: TRBV5-4; j_call: TRBJ2-3; clone_size: -; cdr3_aa: CASSHRQGSTDTQYF; cdr3_nt: TGTGCCAGCAGCCACAGACAGGGGTCCACAGATACGCAGTATTTT
d_call: TRBD1; v_call: TRBV6-5; j_call: TRBJ1-3; clone_size: -; cdr3_aa: CASGTGHSGNTIYF; cdr3_nt: TGTGCCTCCGGGACAGGGCATTCCGGAAACACCATATATTTT
d_call: TRBD2; v_call: TRBV5-6; j_call: TRBJ2-1; clone_size: -; cdr3_aa: CASSFLKAGGLYNEQFF; cdr3_nt: TGTGCCAGCAGCTTTTTGAAAGCGGGAGGGTTATACAATGAGCAGTTCTTC
d_call: TRBD2; v_call: TRBV5-1; j_call: TRBJ2-3; clone_size: -; cdr3_aa: CASSLVSSGRAESDTQYF; cdr3_nt: TGCGCCAGCAGCTTGGTTAGTAGCGGGAGGGCCGAGTCAGATACGCAGTATTTT
d_call: -; v_call: TRBV9; j_call: TRBJ1-1; clone_size: -; cdr3_aa: CASSPRTGWNTEAFF; cdr3_nt: TGTGCCAGCAGCCCAAGAACAGGGTGGAACACTGAAGCTTTCTTT
d_call: -; v_call: TRBV24-1; j_call: TRBJ2-7; clone_size: -; cdr3_aa: CATSDATGRSLYEQYF; cdr3_nt: TGTGCCACCAGTGATGCAACAGGGAGATCCCTCTACGAGCAGTACTTC
d_call: TRBD1; v_call: TRBV6-5; j_call: TRBJ1-6; clone_size: -; cdr3_aa: CASIGTGGISPLHF; cdr3_nt: TGTGCCAGCATTGGGACAGGGGGCATTTCACCCCTCCACTTT
d_call: TRBD2; v_call: TRBV7-3; j_call: TRBJ2-1; clone_size: -; cdr3_aa: CASSSLAGVRNEQFF; cdr3_nt: TGTGCCAGCAGCTCACTAGCGGGAGTCAGGAATGAGCAGTTCTTC
d_call: -; v_call: TRBV5-4; j_call: TRBJ2-3; clone_size: -; cdr3_aa: CASSPLGDTQYF; cdr3_nt: TGTGCCAGCAGCCCCCTAGGAGATACGCAGTATTTT
d_call: -; v_call: TRBV6-5; j_call: TRBJ1-1; clone_size: -; cdr3_aa: CASSTSPGPNTEAFF; cdr3_nt: TGTGCCAGCAGTACGTCTCCGGGCCCTAACACTGAAGCTTTCTTT
d_call: TRBD2; v_call: TRBV6-2/TRBV6-3; j_call: TRBJ2-1; clone_size: -; cdr3_aa: CASSSPKGGSPSGRGNEQFF; cdr3_nt: TGTGCCAGCAGCTCCCCTAAGGGCGGCTCACCTAGCGGGAGGGGGAATGAGCAGTTCTTC
d_call: -; v_call: TRBV12-2; j_call: TRBJ1-5; clone_size: -; cdr3_aa: CASRLGGRARADGAQHF; cdr3_nt: TGTGCAAGTCGCTTAGGGGGCAGAGCGAGGGCTGACGGGGCCCAGCATTTT
d_call: -; v_call: TRBV12-5; j_call: TRBJ2-2; clone_size: -; cdr3_aa: CASGTRLGGELFF; cdr3_nt: TGTGCTAGTGGTACCAGACTGGGCGGGGAGCTGTTTTTT
d_call: TRBD1; v_call: TRBV7-3; j_call: TRBJ2-7; clone_size: -; cdr3_aa: CASSLYQRTGVFDEQYF; cdr3_nt: TGTGCCAGCAGCCTTTACCAAAGGACAGGGGTTTTTGACGAGCAGTACTTC
d_call: TRBD1; v_call: TRBV19; j_call: TRBJ2-7; clone_size: -; cdr3_aa: CASSIAGGDPYEQYF; cdr3_nt: TGTGCCAGTAGTATCGCAGGGGGAGACCCCTACGAGCAGTACTTC
d_call: -; v_call: TRBV6-5; j_call: TRBJ2-5; clone_size: -; cdr3_aa: CASSPPRVETQYF; cdr3_nt: TGTGCCAGCAGTCCCCCGAGAGTCGAGACCCAGTACTTC
d_call: TRBD2; v_call: TRBV7-3; j_call: TRBJ2-3; clone_size: -; cdr3_aa: CASSAWTSDTQYF; cdr3_nt: TGTGCCAGCAGCGCCTGGACTAGCGATACGCAGTATTTT
d_call: TRBD2; v_call: TRBV4-3; j_call: TRBJ2-7; clone_size: -; cdr3_aa: CAPRQRGGSYEQYF; cdr3_nt: TGCGCCCCCCGCCAACGGGGGGGATCCTACGAGCAGTACTTC
d_call: -; v_call: TRBV12-5; j_call: TRBJ2-2; clone_size: -; cdr3_aa: CASGLSGNTGELFF; cdr3_nt: TGTGCTAGTGGTTTGTCGGGGAACACCGGGGAGCTGTTTTTT
d_call: -; v_call: TRBV27; j_call: TRBJ2-3; clone_size: -; cdr3_aa: CASSLSSVWEFQDTQYF; cdr3_nt: TGTGCCAGCAGTTTATCGTCCGTTTGGGAGTTTCAAGATACGCAGTATTTT
d_call: -; v_call: TRBV27; j_call: TRBJ2-2; clone_size: -; cdr3_aa: CASSRSVGVTGELFF; cdr3_nt: TGTGCCAGCAGCCGTTCAGTAGGGGTCACCGGGGAGCTGTTTTTT
d_call: -; v_call: TRBV11-2; j_call: TRBJ1-1; clone_size: -; cdr3_aa: CASSQQGNTEAFF; cdr3_nt: TGTGCCAGCAGCCAACAGGGTAACACTGAAGCTTTCTTT
d_call: -; v_call: TRBV12-3/TRBV12-4; j_call: TRBJ1-2; clone_size: -; cdr3_aa: CASSFDDNYGYTF; cdr3_nt: TGTGCCAGCAGTTTTGATGATAACTATGGCTACACCTTC
d_call: -; v_call: TRBV11-1; j_call: TRBJ2-5; clone_size: -; cdr3_aa: CASTRGQSAETQYF; cdr3_nt: TGTGCCAGCACCCGTGGACAATCGGCAGAGACCCAGTACTTC
d_call: TRBD1; v_call: TRBV4-1; j_call: TRBJ2-7; clone_size: -; cdr3_aa: CASSQRFGTGSFEQYF; cdr3_nt: TGCGCCAGCAGCCAGCGCTTCGGGACAGGGTCCTTCGAGCAGTACTTC
d_call: -; v_call: TRBV5-1; j_call: TRBJ2-7; clone_size: -; cdr3_aa: CASSLEAFGYEQYF; cdr3_nt: TGCGCCAGCAGCTTGGAAGCGTTTGGCTACGAGCAGTACTTC
d_call: TRBD1; v_call: TRBV7-9; j_call: TRBJ1-1; clone_size: once; cdr3_aa: CASSSTGGYIRDTEAFF; cdr3_nt: TGTGCCAGCAGCTCGACAGGGGGTTACATCAGGGACACTGAAGCTTTCTTT
d_call: TRBD1; v_call: TRBV2; j_call: TRBJ2-3; clone_size: -; cdr3_aa: CASSTGVTDTQYF; cdr3_nt: TGTGCCAGCAGTACAGGGGTCACAGATACGCAGTATTTT
d_call: -; v_call: TRBV19; j_call: TRBJ1-5; clone_size: -; cdr3_aa: CASNNGRVFVDQPQHF; cdr3_nt: TGTGCCAGTAACAACGGAAGGGTGTTTGTAGATCAGCCCCAGCATTTT
d_call: -; v_call: TRBV9; j_call: TRBJ2-3; clone_size: -; cdr3_aa: CASSVDGGSSDTQYF; cdr3_nt: TGTGCCAGCAGCGTAGATGGGGGGAGCTCAGATACGCAGTATTTT
d_call: -; v_call: TRBV6-2/TRBV6-3; j_call: TRBJ1-1; clone_size: -; cdr3_aa: CASSVTGNTEAFF; cdr3_nt: TGTGCCAGCAGTGTGACAGGGAACACTGAAGCTTTCTTT
d_call: -; v_call: TRBV19; j_call: TRBJ2-5; clone_size: -; cdr3_aa: CASSTQGGGETQYF; cdr3_nt: TGTGCCAGTAGTACCCAGGGGGGAGGAGAGACCCAGTACTTC
d_call: TRBD2; v_call: TRBV9; j_call: TRBJ2-1; clone_size: -; cdr3_aa: CASSVALRSGRDNEQFF; cdr3_nt: TGTGCCAGCAGCGTAGCCTTGCGGAGCGGGAGGGACAATGAGCAGTTCTTC
d_call: -; v_call: TRBV5-4; j_call: TRBJ2-1; clone_size: few; cdr3_aa: CASSLPGTKSYNEQFF; cdr3_nt: TGTGCCAGCAGCTTGCCCGGGACGAAATCCTACAATGAGCAGTTCTTC
d_call: -; v_call: TRBV5-1; j_call: TRBJ1-3; clone_size: once; cdr3_aa: CASSLQGSGNTIYF; cdr3_nt: TGCGCCAGCAGCTTGCAGGGCTCTGGAAACACCATATATTTT
d_call: -; v_call: TRBV12-3/TRBV12-4; j_call: TRBJ1-3; clone_size: -; cdr3_aa: CASRDSGNTIYF; cdr3_nt: TGTGCCAGCAGAGATTCTGGAAACACCATATATTTT
d_call: -; v_call: TRBV4-1; j_call: TRBJ2-1; clone_size: -; cdr3_aa: CASSLAGTNSYNEQFF; cdr3_nt: TGCGCCAGCAGCCTGGCCGGGACAAATTCCTACAATGAGCAGTTCTTC